Presented here are 16 T cell receptor beta chains from one specimen sequenced in a study of CD8 T cells in Susac syndrome. When the RNA was reverse transcribed, random hexamers were used with an input of 0.5 to 1 ug. TCRdb re-derived calls from the immunoSEQ multiplex PCR reads in MiXCR, one entry per CDR3 protein. This sample carries roughly 110,000 distinct CDR3 sequences, roughly 94% of them seen once, and the ten largest clones take about 0.41%. Sequenced: CD8+ T cells from PBMCs. The receptors stem from a human donor with Susac syndrome.

This rearrangement joins TRBV9 to TRBJ2-2; D gene unclear. V gave up 7 bases and J gave up 6 bases, with 1 base separating them. Germline loops: CDR1 SGDLS, CDR2 YYNGEE. CDR3 size: 9 residues. This CDR3 is CASAGELFF. CDR3 DNA sequence: TGTGCCAGCGCCGGGGAGCTGTTTTTT.

The chain uses TRBV9 and TRBJ1-1; D may be TRBD1 (5 bases). The CDR3 totals 12 residues. Trimming pared 7 bases from V and 3 bases from J, leaving 10 bases between. Germline values: CDR1 SGDLS, CDR2 YYNGEE. CDR3 DNA sequence: TGTGCCAGCGGGGGAGCCTACACTGAAGCTTTCTTT. As protein: CASGGAYTEAFF.

This chain connects TRBV18 to TRBJ2-7, with a possible D match to TRBD2 (5 bases). V lost 6 bases, J lost 7 bases, and 10 bases lay in between. The CDR3 totals 11 residues. Germline CDR1 is KGHSH and CDR2 is LQKENI. The CDR3 loop reads CASSWGEEQYF. The CDR3 bases are TGTGCCAGCTCGTGGGGAGAAGAGCAGTACTTC.

The chain has TRBV20-1 and TRBJ1-1; the D is unclear. The V gene lost 0 bases and the J gene lost 4 bases, with 6 bases spanning the gap. CDR3 length: 12 amino acids. Germline assignment: CDR1 DFQATT and CDR2 SNEGSKA (reference sequence). This CDR3 is CSARDMGTEAFF. The CDR3 DNA sequence: TGCAGTGCTAGAGATATGGGCACTGAAGCTTTCTTT.

The chain joins TRBV7-9 to TRBJ2-7; 7 bases agree with TRBD1. The CDR3 is made up of 15 amino acids. Germline trimming cut 5 bases from V and 3 bases from J; bases unmatched to any gene: 10. Germline assignment: CDR1 SEHNR and CDR2 FQNEAQ (reference sequence). In DNA, the CDR3 is TGTGCCAGCAGCGTTGGGACAGCCTCTATCTACGAGCAGTACTTC. Translated: CASSVGTASIYEQYF.

The J gene is TRBJ1-2, the V gene TRBV10-3; D might be TRBD1 (6 bases). This CDR3 comprises 17 residues. V lost 1 base and J lost 4, with 19 bases in between. Germline V gene data show CDR1 as ENHRY and CDR2 as SYGVKD. This chain's CDR3 is CAISELSESGELYGYTF. The CDR3 bases are TGTGCCATCAGTGAGTTAAGCGAATCAGGGGAACTCTATGGCTACACCTTC.

V usage is TRBV12-3 or TRBV12-4 and J usage is TRBJ2-1, with D possibly called TRBD1 or TRBD2 (5 bases each). Trimming left V 3 bases short and J 0 bases short, with 6 bases between. The CDR3 contains 14 residues. Written as DNA, the CDR3 is TGTGCCAGCAGTTTGGGGGACTCCTACAATGAGCAGTTCTTC. Its translation is CASSLGDSYNEQFF.

The rearrangement links TRBV3-1 to TRBJ2-7, with D unclear. This CDR3 has 15 residues. CDR1 and CDR2 from the germline V gene are LGHDT and YNNKEL (reference sequence). V was trimmed by 4 bases and J by 2 bases, leaving 15 bases between them. CDR3 loop: CASSPSVGPTYEQYF. In nucleotides, the CDR3 is TGTGCCAGCAGCCCGAGCGTCGGGCCCACCTACGAGCAGTACTTC.

V and J are TRBV7-2 and TRBJ2-2; tentatively, D is TRBD1 (5 bases). CDR3 length: 16 residues. The V gene's germline CDR1 is SGHTA and CDR2 FQGNSA. The V and J ends lost 2 bases and 3 bases respectively, with 13 bases between them. CDR3 sequence (DNA): TGTGCCAGCAGCTTAAATTTGCAGGGATACACCGGGGAGCTGTTTTTT. Translated: CASSLNLQGYTGELFF.

This clonotype came up once. V gene TRBV6-5 combines with J gene TRBJ2-7; D is possibly TRBD1 (6 bases). The germline gives CDR1 MNHEY, CDR2 SVGAGI. Trimming pared 4 bases from V and 2 bases from J, leaving 12 bases between. CDR3 length: 14 amino acids. CDR3 sequence reads: CASSLGQRTYEQYF. CDR3 nucleotides: TGTGCCAGCAGTTTAGGACAGAGAACCTACGAGCAGTACTTC.

V gene TRBV25-1 combines with J gene TRBJ2-5; tentatively, D is TRBD1 or TRBD2 (5 bases each). V gave up 9 bases and J gave up 7 bases, with 18 bases separating them. Germline V lookup: CDR1 MGHDK, CDR2 SYGVNS. The CDR3 has 13 amino acids. CDR3 DNA: TGTGCCAGTTGGGACGCCGGAGAAGGGACCCAGTACTTC. Amino acid sequence: CASWDAGEGTQYF.

The chain uses TRBV9 and TRBJ2-7, with D possibly being TRBD1 or TRBD2 (5 bases each). This CDR3 region has 14 residues. Germline lookup yields CDR1 SGDLS and CDR2 YYNGEE. Trimming cost V 0 bases and J 0 bases, with 7 bases left between them. The CDR3: CASSVAGPSYEQYF. CDR3 sequence (DNA): TGTGCCAGCAGCGTAGCGGGGCCCTCCTACGAGCAGTACTTC.

The chain employs TRBV19 and TRBJ1-1; D call uncertain. The CDR3 extends over 13 amino acids. Between the trimmed V and J ends, which lost 3 bases and 4 bases, there was a span of 9 bases. Germline V gene sequence: CDR1 LNHDA, CDR2 SQIVND (reference sequence). CDR3 protein: CASSISLGTEAFF. The CDR3 coding sequence is TGTGCCAGTAGTATTTCGTTGGGCACTGAAGCTTTCTTT. The full variable domain, rest sourced from reference TRBV19 and TRBJ1-1, is DGGITQSPKYLFRKEGQNVTLSCEQNLNHDAMYWYRQDPGQGLRLIYYSQIVNDFQKGDIAEGYSVSREKKESFPLTVTSAQKNPTAFYLCASSISLGTEAFFGQGTRLTVV.

The V call is TRBV9, the J call TRBJ2-3, with D possibly called TRBD1 or TRBD2 (5 bases each). The CDR3 runs 14 residues. The germline V and J ends were trimmed by 4 bases and 6 bases, with 15 bases remaining between them. Germline CDR1 and CDR2: SGDLS and YYNGEE. Written as DNA, the CDR3 is TGTGCCAGCAGCCCCGAAGGGGACCCTGATACGCAGTATTTT. This translates into CASSPEGDPDTQYF.

CDR3 protein: CASSVSLGGDEQFF. The CDR3 region has the DNA TGTGCCAGCAGCGTCTCCCTTGGGGGAGATGAGCAGTTCTTC. The V and J genes are TRBV9 and TRBJ2-1; D may match TRBD1 or TRBD2 (5 bases each). CDR1 SGDLS and CDR2 YYNGEE come from the germline V gene. The CDR3 is 14 residues long. V lost 2 bases, J lost 8 bases, and 14 bases lay in between.

CDR3 bases: TGTGCCAGCAGCTCTTCCGGGGAGCGGTCACCCCTCCACTTT. The encoded protein is CASSSSGERSPLHF. The chain recombines TRBV11-2 with TRBJ1-6; D uncertain. The germline V gene has CDR1 SGHAT and CDR2 FQNNGV. The CDR3 runs to 14 residues. Trimming removed 4 bases at V and 10 bases at J, with 14 bases between.